This entry features one T cell receptor (beta chain) sequence. This sample was taken from a study of blood T cell repertoires in COVID-19. Generated by immunoSEQ multiplex PCR, the TCRdb table keeps only in-frame clones and is missing some. Of about 250,000 clones listed, around 85% were seen once; the top ten hold around 1%. Germline CDR1 reads MDHEN; CDR2 reads SYDVKM. The CDR3 totals 17 residues. The V end lost 5 bases, the J end lost 3 bases, and 20 bases lay between the germline ends. The source material was peripheral blood. This sequence joins TRBV28 and TRBJ1-3, with a possible D match to TRBD1 (5 bases). The clonotype was recovered from a human donor with COVID-19, enrolled during active disease. The donor label of this sample is uncertain. CDR3 protein: CASSTPPGSGGGNTIYF. CDR3 sequence (DNA): TGTGCCAGCAGTACACCACCGGGATCCGGGGGTGGAAACACCATATATTTT.